Below, 17 T cell receptor beta chains from the same sample are listed, as sequenced in a study of blood T cell repertoires in COVID-19. This table comes from immunoSEQ multiplex PCR, and its TCRdb copy is limited to in-frame clones, with some not included. Here the sample spans over 45,000 clones, 83% being singletons. Sequencing input: peripheral blood. Every receptor here comes from a human donor in a cohort sampled during active COVID-19.

This chain joins TRBV5-1 and TRBJ2-7; 7 positions agree with TRBD1. Germline CDR1 and CDR2: SGHRS and YFSETQ. The CDR3 covers 14 residues. Germline trimming cut 4 bases from V and 2 bases from J; bases unmatched to any gene: 6. CDR3 bases: TGCGCCAGCAGCGGGACAGACTTCACCTACGAGCAGTACTTC. Its translation is CASSGTDFTYEQYF.

As to this clone: Given the absence of the conserved phenylalanine or tryptophan at the CDR3 end, a read error is likely. Because the CDR3's place on the DNA is in doubt, the DNA is left out and the CDR3 is given as listed by TCRdb. This chain connects TRBV7-9 to TRBJ2-3; TRBD1 is the table's D call, not checked against the DNA. Germline values: CDR1 SEHNR, CDR2 FQNEAQ (reference sequence). Both ends counted, the CDR3 spans 13 residues. CDR3 sequence: CASSSVRDRVSVL.

The chain joins TRBV6-5 to TRBJ2-7; D remains ambiguous. The CDR3 totals 11 residues. Trimming shortened V by 4 bases and J by 3 bases, and 4 bases separated the two germline ends. CDR1 and CDR2 (germline): MNHEY, SVGAGI. The DNA for the CDR3 is TGTGCCAGCAGTTCCAACTACGAGCAGTACTTC. This gives the protein CASSSNYEQYF.

The chain has TRBV12-1 and TRBJ2-1; the table's D call TRBD2 went unverified against the DNA. TRBV12-1 is labeled a pseudogene. The CDR3 covers 14 residues. The CDR3: CASRSTSARDEQFF. DNA of the CDR3: TGTGCCAGCAGATCCACATCGGCGAGGGATGAGCAGTTCTTC.

This chain joins TRBV14 and TRBJ2-7; maybe TRBD2 (5 bases). There are 12 residues in the CDR3. Trimming pared 1 base from V and 11 bases from J, leaving 12 bases between. Germline loops: CDR1 SGHDN, CDR2 FVKESK. The CDR3 loop reads CASSQAGVPKYF. In DNA form, the CDR3 reads TGTGCCAGCAGCCAAGCCGGGGTACCCAAGTACTTC.

The J gene is TRBJ2-5, the V gene TRBV11-2; the D gene is possibly TRBD2 (5 bases). The V end was cut by 6 bases, the J end by 2 bases, with 13 bases between. The CDR3 has 14 amino acids. Germline-derived CDR1 and CDR2 are SGHAT and FQNNGV. CDR3 nucleotides: TGTGCCAGCAGTCCTCAGACGGGGCAAGAGACCCAGTACTTC. Its protein is CASSPQTGQETQYF.

This clone was counted between two and nine times. The chain employs TRBV4-1 and TRBJ2-3; D perhaps matches TRBD2 (7 bases). V lost 0 bases and J lost 0, with 10 bases in between. Germline values: CDR1 MGHRA, CDR2 YSYEKL. The CDR3 extends over 16 amino acids. The CDR3 DNA sequence: TGCGCCAGCAGCCAAGACGGGGGGACAAGCACAGATACGCAGTATTTT. This sequence encodes CASSQDGGTSTDTQYF.

The chain combines TRBV10-1 with TRBJ2-7; possible D gene TRBD2, 5 bases. Germline V gives CDR1 WNHNN, CDR2 SYGVQD (reference sequence). CDR3 length: 14 amino acids. The V gene lost 0 bases and the J gene lost 0 bases, with 6 bases spanning the gap. The CDR3, as DNA: TGCGCCAGCAGTGAGTCGGGGAGCTCCTACGAGCAGTACTTC. It codes for CASSESGSSYEQYF.

The V call is TRBV11-2, the J call TRBJ2-7; 9 bases are shared with TRBD1. The V and J ends lost 5 bases and 6 bases, in that order; junction bases with no gene match: 2. CDR1 SGHAT and CDR2 FQNNGV come from the germline V gene. The CDR3 runs 12 residues. In DNA, the CDR3 is TGTGCCAGCAGCAGACAGGGGGTCGAGCAGTACTTC. Encoded protein: CASSRQGVEQYF.

The rearrangement joins TRBV4-1 to TRBJ2-3, with D unclear. The ends were cut back, 1 base at V and 6 bases at J, with 11 bases in the middle. This CDR3 has 14 amino acids. CDR1 MGHRA and CDR2 YSYEKL come from the germline V gene. The CDR3 spells CASSQVLQADTQYF. The CDR3 DNA reads TGCGCCAGCAGCCAAGTTTTACAAGCGGATACGCAGTATTTT.

The gene calls are TRBV15 and TRBJ1-3, with D possibly TRBD1 on 5 matching bases. The V gene's germline CDR1 is LNHNV and CDR2 YYDKDF (reference sequence). CDR3 length: 13 amino acids. The V end lost 2 bases, the J end lost 11 bases, and 13 bases lay between the germline ends. The CDR3 is CATSRPTGSSIYF. The CDR3 bases are TGTGCCACCAGCAGACCCACAGGTTCGTCCATATATTTT.

This clone occurred once. This sequence joins TRBV3-1 (or the pseudogene TRBV3-2) and TRBJ2-7, with unresolved D. Trimming cost V 3 bases and J 3 bases, with 15 bases left between them. Per germline, CDR1 LGHDT and CDR2 YNNKEL (reference sequence). The length of the CDR3 is 15 residues. Written as DNA, the CDR3 is TGTGCCAGCAGCCAGGAACCTAGGTTGAGCTACGAGCAGTACTTC. As protein: CASSQEPRLSYEQYF.

This clone turned up a few times. J is TRBJ1-5 and V is TRBV28, with D perhaps TRBD1 (5 bases). The V and J ends lost 2 bases and 7 bases respectively, with 12 bases between them. CDR3 size: 14 residues. Germline CDR1 and CDR2: MDHEN and SYDVKM. CDR3 sequence reads: CASSLVRAGQPQHF. The CDR3 nucleotides read TGTGCCAGCAGTTTAGTCAGGGCGGGGCAGCCCCAGCATTTT. The variable domain in full, with the rest retrieved from reference TRBV28 and TRBJ1-5, is DVKVTQSSRYLVKRTGEKVFLECVQDMDHENMFWYRQDPGLGLRLIYFSYDVKMKEKGDIPEGYSVSREKKERFSLILESASTNQTSMYLCASSLVRAGQPQHFGDGTRLSIL.

The chain is built from TRBV18 and TRBJ1-5; 8 bases fit TRBD1. The CDR3 length is 14 residues. V dropped 3 bases and J dropped 7; count of bases not matched to a gene: 5. Germline CDR1 is KGHSH and CDR2 is LQKENI. The CDR3 region is CASSPGQARQPQHF. CDR3 nucleotide sequence: TGTGCCAGCTCACCGGGACAGGCTCGGCAGCCCCAGCATTTT.

J is TRBJ2-7 and V is TRBV11-2, with 11 bases lining up with TRBD2. V gave up 2 bases and J gave up 2 bases; unmatched junction bases: 5. CDR1 SGHAT and CDR2 FQNNGV come from the germline V gene. The CDR3 runs to 16 residues. CDR3 in DNA: TGTGCCAGCAGCTTAAGACTAGCGGGGCTGACCTACGAGCAGTACTTC. Protein product: CASSLRLAGLTYEQYF.

This chain links TRBV18 with TRBJ2-5; 8 nucleotides line up with TRBD2. The V gene's germline CDR1 is KGHSH and CDR2 LQKENI. V shed 6 bases and J 5 bases; nucleotides not matched to a gene: 5. CDR3 length: 13 residues. The CDR3 DNA is TGTGCCAGCTCCCCGGGACTAGGGGAGACCCAGTACTTC. Protein product: CASSPGLGETQYF.

This chain links TRBV2 with TRBJ1-4; D is uncertain. V was shortened by 7 bases and J by 7 bases, with 13 bases between the two germline ends. CDR3 length: 13 amino acids. The germline V gene has CDR1 SNHLY and CDR2 FYNNEI. CDR3: CASNEEVVEKLFF. CDR3 nucleotide sequence: TGTGCCAGCAACGAGGAGGTGGTTGAAAAACTGTTTTTT.